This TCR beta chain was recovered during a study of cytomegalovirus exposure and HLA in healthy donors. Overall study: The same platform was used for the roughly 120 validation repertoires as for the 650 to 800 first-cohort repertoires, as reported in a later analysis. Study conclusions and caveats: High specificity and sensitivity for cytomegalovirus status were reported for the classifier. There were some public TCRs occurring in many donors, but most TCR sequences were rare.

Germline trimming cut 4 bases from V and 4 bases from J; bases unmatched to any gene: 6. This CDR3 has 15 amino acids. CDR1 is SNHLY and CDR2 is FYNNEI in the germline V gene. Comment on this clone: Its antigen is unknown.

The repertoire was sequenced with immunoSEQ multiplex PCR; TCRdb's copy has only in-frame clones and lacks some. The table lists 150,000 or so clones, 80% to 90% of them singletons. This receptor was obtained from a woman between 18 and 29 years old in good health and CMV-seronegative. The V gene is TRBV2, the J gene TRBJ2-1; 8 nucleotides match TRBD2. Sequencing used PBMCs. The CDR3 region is CASSAAGGLYNEQFF. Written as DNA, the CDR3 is TGTGCCAGCAGTGCCGCGGGGGGACTATACAATGAGCAGTTCTTC.